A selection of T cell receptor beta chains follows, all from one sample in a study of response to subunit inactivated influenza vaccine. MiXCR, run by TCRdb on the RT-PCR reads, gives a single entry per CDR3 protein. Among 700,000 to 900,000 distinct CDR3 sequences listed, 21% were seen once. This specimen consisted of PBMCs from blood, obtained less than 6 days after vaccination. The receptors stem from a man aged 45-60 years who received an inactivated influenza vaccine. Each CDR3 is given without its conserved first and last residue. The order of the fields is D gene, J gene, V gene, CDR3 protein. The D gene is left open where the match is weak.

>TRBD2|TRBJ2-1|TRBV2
ASRTGTTNYNEQF
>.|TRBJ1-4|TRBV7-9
ASSLGRSATNEKLF
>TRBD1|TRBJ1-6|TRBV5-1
ASSLYGTVYNSPLH
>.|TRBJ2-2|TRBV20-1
SASASGSNTGELF
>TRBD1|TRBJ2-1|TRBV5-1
ASSWIGTVNEQF
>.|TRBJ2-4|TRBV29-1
SAGGTGAKNIQY
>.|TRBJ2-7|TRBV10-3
AISETGEEDEQY
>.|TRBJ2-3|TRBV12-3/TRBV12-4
ASSLQGLSTDTQY
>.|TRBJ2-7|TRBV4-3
ASSQDVESRPYEQY
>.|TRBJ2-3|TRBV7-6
ASSLARADLR
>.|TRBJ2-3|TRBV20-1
SASRARATDTQY
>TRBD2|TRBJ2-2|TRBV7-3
ASSLKPGLAGDRGELF
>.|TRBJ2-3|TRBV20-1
SARDRTGGGRGDTQY
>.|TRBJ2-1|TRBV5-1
ASSLAIGGAAGSEQF
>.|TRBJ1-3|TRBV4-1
ASSQGVSSGNTIY
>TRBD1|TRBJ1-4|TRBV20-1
SAPGQTNEKLF
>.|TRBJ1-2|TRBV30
AWRGSGSGYT
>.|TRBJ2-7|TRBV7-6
ASSRAGTVSYEQY
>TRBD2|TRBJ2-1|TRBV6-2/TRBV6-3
ASSYSLLAGDEQF
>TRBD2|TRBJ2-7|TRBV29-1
SVDLSGRGEQY
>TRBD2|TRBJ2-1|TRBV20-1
SAILAGENNEQF